This entry lists 21 T cell receptor beta chains sequenced from one sample in a study of blood T cell repertoires in COVID-19. This table comes from immunoSEQ multiplex PCR, and its TCRdb copy is limited to in-frame clones, with some not included. The data contain 150,000 or so clones, around 80% of them singletons. The specimen sequenced was peripheral blood. These receptor sequences come from a man aged 55 to 70 with active or convalescent COVID-19.

This chain uses TRBV25-1 with TRBJ2-5; D might be TRBD1 (6 bases). CDR1 MGHDK and CDR2 SYGVNS come from the germline V gene. The CDR3 loop spans 15 amino acids. V was pared by 1 base and J by 1 base, with 10 bases between. The CDR3 DNA reads as TGTGCCAGCAGTGAATCCAGGACAGTCCAAGAGACCCAGTACTTC. Protein sequence: CASSESRTVQETQYF.

In DNA, the CDR3 is TGCGCCAGCAGCTTCGGGAGGGGCTCGGGTTCACCCCTCCACTTT. It encodes CASSFGRGSGSPLHF. The chain couples TRBV5-1 to TRBJ1-6; TRBD1 might be the D (5 bases). The CDR3 is made up of 15 amino acids. V lost 2 bases and J 9 bases, leaving 15 bases between the germline ends. Germline loops: CDR1 SGHRS, CDR2 YFSETQ.

Details on this clone: The sample has other DNA sequences that encode this CDR3 too. The chain carries TRBV28 and TRBJ2-7; 9 bases match TRBD2. CDR3 length: 14 amino acids. Germline values: CDR1 MDHEN, CDR2 SYDVKM. The trim removed 2 bases at V and 7 bases at J, leaving 6 bases unmatched. The DNA of the CDR3 is TGTGCCAGCAGTTTAGCGGGAGGGCCGCGGGAGCAGTACTTC. Translating gives CASSLAGGPREQYF. The full variable domain, rest sourced from reference TRBV28 and TRBJ2-7, is DVKVTQSSRYLVKRTGEKVFLECVQDMDHENMFWYRQDPGLGLRLIYFSYDVKMKEKGDIPEGYSVSREKKERFSLILESASTNQTSMYLCASSLAGGPREQYFGPGTRLTVT.

This clone was detected only once. The DNA for the CDR3 is TGTGCCAGCAGCTTAACGGGAGACACTGAAGCTTTCTTT. This codes for CASSLTGDTEAFF. V is TRBV7-3 and J is TRBJ1-1; D call uncertain. Germline V gene lookup returns CDR1 SGHTA and CDR2 FQGTGA. This CDR3 region has 13 residues. V lost 0 bases and J lost 3, with 5 bases in between.

The table lists this clone with a count of one. The chain combines TRBV29-1 with TRBJ2-1; 14 nucleotides line up with TRBD2. This CDR3 is 16 amino acids long. The germline V gene has CDR1 SQVTM and CDR2 ANQGSEA. V gave up 6 bases and J gave up 2 bases; unmatched junction bases: 6. In nucleotides, the CDR3 is TGCAGCGTCGTAGGGACTAGCGGGGGTACCTACAATGAGCAGTTCTTC. The encoded protein is CSVVGTSGGTYNEQFF.

J is TRBJ1-2 and V is TRBV12-3 or TRBV12-4, with 7 nucleotides matching TRBD1. This CDR3 is 13 amino acids long. Unmatched junction bases numbered 4, after V lost 6 bases and J lost 3 bases. In DNA form, the CDR3 reads TGTGCCAGCAGGAGAGGGGGCGACTATGGCTACACCTTC. As protein: CASRRGGDYGYTF.

The rearrangement joins TRBV5-4 to TRBJ2-2; no clear D. CDR3 length: 14 residues. V was cut by 1 base and J by 3 bases, with 7 bases left in between. CDR1 is SGHNT, CDR2 YYREEE, per germline (reference sequence). CDR3 residues: CASSLFRDTGELFF. CDR3 bases: TGTGCCAGCAGCTTGTTTCGAGACACCGGGGAGCTGTTTTTT.

V gene TRBV19 combines with J gene TRBJ2-1, with 7 bases lining up with TRBD1. Germline V gene data show CDR1 as LNHDA and CDR2 as SQIVND (reference sequence). V shed 6 bases and J 7 bases; nucleotides not matched to a gene: 9. The CDR3 contains 14 residues. The CDR3 loop reads CASRPDGTANEQFF. The CDR3 coding sequence is TGTGCCAGTAGGCCTGATGGGACAGCAAATGAGCAGTTCTTC.

This chain joins TRBV4-2 and TRBJ1-3, with D unclear. Trimming removed 0 bases at V and 0 bases at J, with 12 bases between. The CDR3 has 17 amino acids. Germline CDR1 and CDR2: LGHNA and YNFKEQ. Here the CDR3 DNA reads TGTGCCAGCAGCCAAGATTACGAGGGCCCCTCTGGAAACACCATATATTTT. Its translation: CASSQDYEGPSGNTIYF.

V is TRBV12-3 or TRBV12-4 and J is TRBJ1-5; the match to TRBD1 covers 7 bases. V lost 6 bases to trimming and J lost 7 bases; unmatched junction nucleotides: 6. The CDR3 loop spans 13 amino acids. The CDR3: CASSRDRAQPQHF. The CDR3 coding sequence is TGTGCCAGCAGCCGAGACAGGGCCCAGCCCCAGCATTTT.

The rearrangement links TRBV3-1 (or the pseudogene TRBV3-2) to TRBJ1-2; 9 bases agree with TRBD1. The CDR3 is made up of 15 amino acids. With 2 bases clipped from V and 7 bases from J, the junction kept 8 bases outside the gene matches. The germline V gene encodes CDR1 LGHDT and CDR2 YNNKEL (reference sequence). The CDR3 spells CASSQQDRGLGGYTF. CDR3 bases: TGTGCCAGCAGCCAACAGGACAGGGGCCTTGGTGGCTACACCTTC.

This chain joins TRBV28 and TRBJ1-6, with D hard to call. The V end lost 2 bases, the J end lost 9 bases, and 14 bases lay between the germline ends. This CDR3 region has 15 residues. Germline-derived CDR1 and CDR2 are MDHEN and SYDVKM. CDR3 residues: CASSLRRGPVSPLHF. In nucleotides, the CDR3 is TGTGCCAGCAGTTTACGCCGAGGGCCTGTTTCACCCCTCCACTTT. The entire variable domain, with the rest obtained from reference TRBV28 and TRBJ1-6, is as follows: DVKVTQSSRYLVKRTGEKVFLECVQDMDHENMFWYRQDPGLGLRLIYFSYDVKMKEKGDIPEGYSVSREKKERFSLILESASTNQTSMYLCASSLRRGPVSPLHFGNGTRLTVT.

This sequence joins TRBV15 and TRBJ2-5; D is possibly TRBD2 (5 bases). CDR1 and CDR2 (germline): LNHNV, YYDKDF (reference sequence). V lost 3 bases and J lost 1, with 9 bases in between. CDR3 length: 14 residues. CDR3 region: CATSRFGVQETQYF. In nucleotides, the CDR3 is TGTGCCACCAGCAGGTTCGGGGTCCAAGAGACCCAGTACTTC.

The rearrangement joins TRBV3-1 (or the pseudogene TRBV3-2) to TRBJ2-7, with TRBD2 matching over 9 bases. J lost 2 bases, V lost 2 bases, and 4 bases had no gene match. This CDR3 has 15 residues. Germline V gives CDR1 LGHDT, CDR2 YNNKEL (reference sequence). CDR3 region: CASSQITSGPYEQYF. The CDR3 bases are TGTGCCAGCAGCCAAATTACTAGCGGGCCCTACGAGCAGTACTTC.

The V gene is TRBV23-1, the J gene TRBJ2-6; 11 positions agree with TRBD1. TRBV23-1 has ORF status, its function being uncertain. J was trimmed by 3 bases and V by 3 bases; bases with no gene match: 10. This CDR3 comprises 19 residues. CDR3 in DNA: TGCGCCAGCAGTCACGAACGGACAGGGGGCCTTCATGGGGCCAACGTCCTGACTTTC. It specifies CASSHERTGGLHGANVLTF.

The gene calls are TRBV7-8 and TRBJ1-1; maybe TRBD1 (5 bases). The V and J ends lost 8 bases and 5 bases respectively, with 15 bases between them. The germline CDR1 and CDR2 sequences are SGHVS and FQNEAQ. CDR3 length: 13 amino acids. The CDR3, as DNA: TGTGCCAGCGTCTGGGGGGTGGGTACTGAAGCTTTCTTT. Amino acids: CASVWGVGTEAFF.

This sequence joins TRBV29-1 and TRBJ1-2; D is unresolved. This CDR3 spans 11 amino acids. The V end lost 7 bases, the J end lost 5 bases, and 11 bases lay between the germline ends. The germline V gene encodes CDR1 SQVTM and CDR2 ANQGSEA. The CDR3 sequence is CSDSNEYGYTF. The CDR3, as DNA: TGCAGCGATTCCAACGAGTATGGCTACACCTTC.

The CDR3 loop reads CASSPGTGLTGYGYTF. CDR3 coding DNA: TGTGCCAGTAGTCCAGGAACAGGGCTAACGGGCTATGGCTACACCTTC. The rearrangement uses TRBV19 and TRBJ1-2, with D perhaps matching TRBD1 (6 bases). V was shortened by 5 bases and J by 4 bases, with 20 bases between the two germline ends. Germline CDR1 reads LNHDA; CDR2 reads SQIVND (reference sequence). The CDR3 consists of 16 residues.

The gene calls are TRBV10-3 and TRBJ2-1; 12 bases map to TRBD2. CDR3 length equals 16 residues. Germline V gene sequence: CDR1 ENHRY, CDR2 SYGVKD. The J segment lost 4 bases and the V segment lost 3 bases, leaving 4 bases of the junction unmatched. This CDR3 is CAISDTTSGGYNEQFF. The CDR3 bases are TGTGCCATCAGTGATACGACTAGCGGGGGATACAATGAGCAGTTCTTC.

The chain combines TRBV18 with TRBJ2-7, with a tentative D call TRBD2 (6 bases). The germline CDR1 and CDR2 sequences are KGHSH and LQKENI. The CDR3 has 15 amino acids. The V gene lost 2 bases and the J gene lost 3 bases, with 14 bases spanning the gap. The CDR3 protein is CASSPLGGPGYEQYF. The DNA of the CDR3 is TGTGCCAGCTCACCATTGGGGGGACCGGGCTACGAGCAGTACTTC.

This clone was seen only once. This chain links TRBV6-5 with TRBJ2-5, with 10 bases lining up with TRBD1. Trimming cost V 6 bases and J 5 bases; bases outside gene matches: 9. The CDR3 runs 15 residues. The germline V gene has CDR1 MNHEY and CDR2 SVGAGI. CDR3: CASSPTGGAGETQYF. The DNA of the CDR3 is TGTGCCAGCAGCCCGACAGGGGGCGCGGGGGAGACCCAGTACTTC.